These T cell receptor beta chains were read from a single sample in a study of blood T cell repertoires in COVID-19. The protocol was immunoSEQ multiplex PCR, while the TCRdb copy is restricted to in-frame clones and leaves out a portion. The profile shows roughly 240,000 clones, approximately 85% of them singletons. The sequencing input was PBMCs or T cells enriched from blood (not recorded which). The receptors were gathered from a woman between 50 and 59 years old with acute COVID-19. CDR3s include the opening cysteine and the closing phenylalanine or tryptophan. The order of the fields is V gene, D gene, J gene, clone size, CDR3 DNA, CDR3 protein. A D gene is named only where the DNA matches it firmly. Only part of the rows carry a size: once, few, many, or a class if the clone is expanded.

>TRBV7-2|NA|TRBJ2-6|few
TGTGCCAGCAGTCAAGGGGGTCAAAGAGGGGCCAACGTCCTGACTTTC
CASSQGGQRGANVLTF
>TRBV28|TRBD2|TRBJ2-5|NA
TGTGCCAGCAGTTTGGGAGGGCAAGAGACCCAGTACTTC
CASSLGGQETQYF
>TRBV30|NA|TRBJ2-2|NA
TGTGCCTGGAGGCTAGACACCGGGGAGCTGTTTTTT
CAWRLDTGELFF
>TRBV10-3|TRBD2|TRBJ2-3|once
TGTGCCATCAGTGATGGCGGGGGGCCTACAGATACGCAGTATTTT
CAISDGGGPTDTQYF
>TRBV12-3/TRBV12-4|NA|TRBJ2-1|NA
TGTGCCAGCCCGGGAGTGCGCAATGAGCAGTTCTTC
CASPGVRNEQFF
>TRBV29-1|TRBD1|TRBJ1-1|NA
TGCAGCGTTCCACCGGGACAGGGCCAAGCTTTCTTT
CSVPPGQGQAFF
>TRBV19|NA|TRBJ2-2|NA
TGTGCCAGTAGTATCTCGATAGCGAACACCGGGGAGCTGTTTTTT
CASSISIANTGELFF
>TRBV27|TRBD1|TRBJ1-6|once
TGTGCCAGCAGTCGAACCCAGGGGGAGTGGTCACCCCTCCACTTT
CASSRTQGEWSPLHF
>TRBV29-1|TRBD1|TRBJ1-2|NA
TGCAGCGTTGAAGTTGGCAGGGGGGTGGGCTACACCTTC
CSVEVGRGVGYTF
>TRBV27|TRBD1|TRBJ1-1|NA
TGTGCCAGCAGTCGACAGGGGGCTGGCACTGAAGCTTTCTTT
CASSRQGAGTEAFF
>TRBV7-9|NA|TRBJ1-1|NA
TGTGCCAGCAGCCCGAGTACGAACACTGAAGCTTTCTTT
CASSPSTNTEAFF
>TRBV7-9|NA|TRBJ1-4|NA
TGTGCCAGCAGCTTACAGGGATTGGGCGAAAAACTGTTTTTT
CASSLQGLGEKLFF
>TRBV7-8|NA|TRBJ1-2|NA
TGTGCCAGCAGCTTAGGAAAGAGCTTAATAATTTCGCACTATGGCTACACCTTC
CASSLGKSLIISHYGYTF
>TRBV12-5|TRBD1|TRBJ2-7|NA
TGTGCTAGTGGTTTTGGGGGACAGGGGAGGAACGAGCAGTACTTC
CASGFGGQGRNEQYF
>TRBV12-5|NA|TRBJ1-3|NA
TGTGCTAGTGGCCGGGGGGTAAACACCATATATTTT
CASGRGVNTIYF
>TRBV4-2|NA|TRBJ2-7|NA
TGTGCCAGCAGCCAAGACTTGAGAACTCTTAATCGGCAGTACTTC
CASSQDLRTLNRQYF
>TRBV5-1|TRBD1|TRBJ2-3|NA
TGCGCCAGCAGCTTGGCCGGGACAGGGGGCGCAGATACGCAGTATTTT
CASSLAGTGGADTQYF
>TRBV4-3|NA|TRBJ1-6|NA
TGCGCCAGCAGCCAGAATAGGGGGAGTCCCCTCCACTTT
CASSQNRGSPLHF
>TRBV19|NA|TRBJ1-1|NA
TGTGCCAGTAGTACCACGCGGATGGCTTTCTTT
CASSTTRMAFF
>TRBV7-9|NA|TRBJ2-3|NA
TGTGCCAGCAGTCCCGGGGGGCGGGGTACAGATACGCAGTATTTT
CASSPGGRGTDTQYF
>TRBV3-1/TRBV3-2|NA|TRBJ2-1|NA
TGTGCCAGCAGCCAAGATGGCGGGACCTACAATGAGCAGTTCTTC
CASSQDGGTYNEQFF
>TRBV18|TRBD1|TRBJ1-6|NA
TGTGCCAGCTCACTCGGGGGACAGGGTAGTTCACCCCTCCACTTT
CASSLGGQGSSPLHF
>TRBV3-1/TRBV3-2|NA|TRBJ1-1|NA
TGTGCCAGCAGCCAAAGGGAAAGGGGCACTGAAGCTTTCTTT
CASSQRERGTEAFF
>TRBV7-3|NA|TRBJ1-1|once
TGTGCCAGCTGCCGTGGGGGCGCGAACACTGAAGCTTTCTTT
CASCRGGANTEAFF
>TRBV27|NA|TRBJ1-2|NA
TGTGCCAGCAGTTATGAGGGCCGGGTCGGTGTCTATGGCTACACCTTC
CASSYEGRVGVYGYTF
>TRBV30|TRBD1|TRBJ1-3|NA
TGTGCCTGGGTACAGGGGCCGGGAAACACCATATATTTT
CAWVQGPGNTIYF
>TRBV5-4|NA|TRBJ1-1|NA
TGTGCCAGCAGCCTAATCGGCGGGGCTAACACTGAAGCTTTCTTT
CASSLIGGANTEAFF
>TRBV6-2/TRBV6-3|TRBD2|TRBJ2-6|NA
TGTGCCAGCAGTCCCCTAGCGGGGGGCCTCCTTAGCTCTGGGGCCAACGTCCTGACTTTC
CASSPLAGGLLSSGANVLTF
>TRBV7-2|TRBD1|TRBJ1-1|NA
TGTGCCAGCAGGCCACAGGGGGCAAAGACTGAAGCTTTCTTT
CASRPQGAKTEAFF
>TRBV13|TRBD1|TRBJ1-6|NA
TGTGCCAGCAGCCCGGGGACAGGGAAAAATTCACCCCTCCACTTT
CASSPGTGKNSPLHF
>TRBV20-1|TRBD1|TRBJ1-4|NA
TGCAGTGCTAGTCCAATTACAGGGGAAACTAATGAAAAACTGTTTTTT
CSASPITGETNEKLFF
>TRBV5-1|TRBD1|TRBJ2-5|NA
TGCGCCAGCAGCTCGACCGGGACAGGGGTCCAAGAGACCCAGTACTTC
CASSSTGTGVQETQYF
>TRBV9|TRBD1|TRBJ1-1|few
TGTGCCAGCAGCGTAGGACGGGACAGGGCGAGGACTGAAGCTTTCTTT
CASSVGRDRARTEAFF
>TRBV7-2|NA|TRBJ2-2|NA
TGTGCCAGCAGCTGGCAGGGAACCGGGGAGCTGTTTTTT
CASSWQGTGELFF
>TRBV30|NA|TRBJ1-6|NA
TGTGCCTGGACACACCGGACATCACCCCTCCACTTT
CAWTHRTSPLHF
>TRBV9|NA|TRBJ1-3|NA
TGTGCCAGCAGCGTAGGACAGATGGCTGGAAACACCATATATTTT
CASSVGQMAGNTIYF
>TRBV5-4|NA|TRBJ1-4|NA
TGTGCCAGCAGCTTGGTGGCGGGGTCCGCGAATGAAAAACTGTTTTTT
CASSLVAGSANEKLFF
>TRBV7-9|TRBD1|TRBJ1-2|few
TGTGCCAGCAGCTTCAGAGGGGGCGATGGCTACACCTTC
CASSFRGGDGYTF
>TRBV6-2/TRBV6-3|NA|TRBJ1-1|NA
TGTGCCAGCAGTACGGGACTCTTAGAAGCTTTCTTT
CASSTGLLEAFF
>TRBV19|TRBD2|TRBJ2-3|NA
TGTGCCAGTACCCCAGGACTAGCACCGGGCACAGATACGCAGTATTTT
CASTPGLAPGTDTQYF
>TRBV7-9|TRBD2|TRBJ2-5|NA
TGTGCCAGCAGCTTAGGTGGCGGGGGGTATCTGGAGACCCAGTACTTC
CASSLGGGGYLETQYF
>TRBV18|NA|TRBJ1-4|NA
TGTGCCAGCTCACCACAAAACGGGTCCAGGAGGGAAAAACTGTTTTTT
CASSPQNGSRREKLFF
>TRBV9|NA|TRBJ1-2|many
TGTGCCAGCAGCGTAGAGGGGGTCGGCGGCTACACCTTC
CASSVEGVGGYTF
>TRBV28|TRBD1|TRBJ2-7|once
TGTGCCAGCAGTTCCGGACAGGGCGCCTCGTACGAGCAGTACTTC
CASSSGQGASYEQYF
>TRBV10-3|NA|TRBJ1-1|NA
TGTGCCATCAGCGAGACAGGCTACACTGAAGCTTTCTTT
CAISETGYTEAFF
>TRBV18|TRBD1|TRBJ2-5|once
TGTGCCAGCTCACCACCTGGGACAGGGGGAGAGACCCAGTACTTC
CASSPPGTGGETQYF
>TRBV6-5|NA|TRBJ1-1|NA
TGTGCCAGCACTCAGGGTACTGAAGCTTTCTTT
CASTQGTEAFF
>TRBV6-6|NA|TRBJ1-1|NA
TGTGCCAGCATCTTAGACAGACCCCAAGACACTGAAGCTTTCTTT
CASILDRPQDTEAFF